The 16 T cell receptor beta chains presented below share a single source sample, sequenced in a study of blood T cell repertoires in COVID-19. The data were produced by immunoSEQ multiplex PCR, yet TCRdb's version contains in-frame clones alone and is incomplete. The sample consists of roughly 84,000 clones, roughly 80% of them appearing once. Sequencing input: peripheral blood. The receptors originated from a woman aged 40 to 49 with active or convalescent COVID-19.

This chain connects TRBV5-1 to TRBJ2-1; D gene unclear. The V and J ends lost 3 bases and 2 bases respectively, with 9 bases between them. The CDR3 runs to 14 residues. CDR1 SGHRS and CDR2 YFSETQ come from the germline V gene. This CDR3 reads CASSSLVTYNEQFF. The CDR3 DNA sequence: TGCGCCAGCAGCTCTCTAGTAACCTACAATGAGCAGTTCTTC.

The chain employs TRBV7-9 and TRBJ1-4, with D perhaps TRBD1 (6 bases). CDR3 size: 14 residues. CDR1 is SEHNR, CDR2 FQNEAQ, per germline (reference sequence). V gave up 4 bases and J gave up 5 bases, with 11 bases separating them. The CDR3 loop is CASSWGGQNEKLFF. The CDR3 coding sequence is TGTGCCAGCAGCTGGGGCGGACAGAATGAAAAACTGTTTTTT.

This chain links TRBV15 with TRBJ2-1; TRBD2 matches at 8 bases. The germline V gene has CDR1 LNHNV and CDR2 YYDKDF (reference sequence). This CDR3 has 13 residues. With 5 bases clipped from V and 10 bases from J, the junction kept 7 bases outside the gene matches. CDR3 coding DNA: TGTGCCACCAGCCGGGGGGGCCGGGAGGAGCAGTTCTTC. This sequence encodes CATSRGGREEQFF.

The V call is TRBV18, the J call TRBJ1-5, with no clear D. The CDR3 contains 13 residues. V lost 6 bases, J lost 7 bases, and 13 bases lay in between. Germline V gives CDR1 KGHSH, CDR2 LQKENI. For the CDR3, the DNA is TGTGCCAGCTCTCCGGCCCCCAGGCAGCCCCAGCATTTT. Protein sequence: CASSPAPRQPQHF.

This chain uses TRBV6-4 with TRBJ1-5; TRBD1 matches at 7 bases. There are 17 residues in the CDR3. The V gene's germline CDR1 is MRHNA and CDR2 SNTAGT. The trim removed 2 bases at V and 5 bases at J, leaving 12 bases unmatched. The CDR3 nucleotides are TGTGCCAGCAGTGACCGAAGACAGGGAAAGGCACATCAGCCCCAGCATTTT. Its protein is CASSDRRQGKAHQPQHF.

CDR3 protein: CASSQSGQGQGEAFF. As DNA, the CDR3 is TGTGCCAGCAGCCAATCGGGACAGGGGCAAGGTGAAGCTTTCTTT. The rearrangement links TRBV16 to TRBJ1-1; 10 positions match TRBD1. The V and J ends lost 0 bases and 7 bases, in that order; junction bases with no gene match: 5. The CDR3 is made up of 15 amino acids. Germline CDR1 is KGHSY and CDR2 is FQNENV.

The chain has TRBV15 and TRBJ2-7; TRBD1 matches at 7 bases. The CDR3 loop spans 15 amino acids. V was pared by 1 base and J by 3 bases, with 6 bases of the junction left unmatched. CDR1 and CDR2 from the germline V gene are LNHNV and YYDKDF (reference sequence). The DNA of the CDR3 is TGTGCCACCAGCAGAGGACAGGGATTAAACTACGAGCAGTACTTC. This translates into CATSRGQGLNYEQYF.

The chain joins TRBV6-2 or TRBV6-3 to TRBJ2-1, with D unclear. Trimming stripped 7 bases from V and 5 bases from J, with 15 bases between. This CDR3 comprises 14 residues. Per germline, CDR1 MNHEY and CDR2 SVGEGT. CDR3 residues: CASTPRSPDNEQFF. The CDR3 DNA reads TGTGCCAGCACCCCCCGGAGTCCGGACAATGAGCAGTTCTTC.

J is TRBJ2-5 and V is TRBV7-2; the D gene is possibly TRBD2 (7 bases). Germline CDR1 is SGHTA and CDR2 is FQGNSA. The CDR3 covers 16 residues. Trimming removed 1 base from V and 2 bases from J, with 14 bases in between. CDR3 protein: CASSLGGGGGQETQYF. CDR3 bases: TGTGCCAGCAGCTTAGGAGGAGGGGGGGGACAAGAGACCCAGTACTTC.

This chain links TRBV2 with TRBJ2-7; 7 nucleotides agree with TRBD1. The CDR3 consists of 13 residues. V lost 5 bases to trimming and J lost 5 bases; unmatched junction nucleotides: 6. Germline V gene lookup returns CDR1 SNHLY and CDR2 FYNNEI. Here the CDR3 reads CASSPQGLHEQYF. The DNA of the CDR3 is TGTGCCAGCAGTCCACAGGGGCTCCACGAGCAGTACTTC.

The chain has TRBV5-6 and TRBJ2-5; D is possibly TRBD1 (6 bases). Germline V gene lookup returns CDR1 SGHDT and CDR2 YYEEEE. CDR3 length equals 13 residues. Between the trimmed V and J ends, which lost 1 base and 9 bases, there was a span of 13 bases. The CDR3: CASSLSTGSPQYF. In DNA, the CDR3 is TGTGCCAGCAGCTTGTCTACAGGGTCACCCCAGTACTTC. The full variable domain, completed using reference TRBV5-6 and TRBJ2-5, is DAGVTQSPTHLIKTRGQQVTLRCSPKSGHDTVSWYQQALGQGPQFIFQYYEEEERQRGNFPDRFSGHQFPNYSSELNVNALLLGDSALYLCASSLSTGSPQYFGPGTRLLVL.

This clone was seen a few times. J is TRBJ2-1 and V is TRBV19; TRBD1 aligns across 10 bases. Trimming at V came to 8 bases and at J to 2 bases, leaving 3 bases not matched to a gene. The CDR3 is 14 amino acids. Germline assignment: CDR1 LNHDA and CDR2 SQIVND (reference sequence). CDR3 region: CASGGTGAYNEQFF. The CDR3 DNA is TGTGCCAGTGGCGGGACAGGGGCCTACAATGAGCAGTTCTTC.

The chain recombines TRBV7-3 with TRBJ2-2; 9 bases map to TRBD2. This CDR3 has 16 amino acids. V gave up 2 bases and J gave up 7 bases; unmatched junction bases: 8. Per the germline V gene, CDR1 is SGHTA and CDR2 is FQGTGA. DNA for the CDR3: TGTGCCAGCAGCTTATTGGCGGGAGGGCCGGTCGGGGAGCTGTTTTTT. As protein: CASSLLAGGPVGELFF.

The rearrangement joins TRBV7-2 to TRBJ2-7; 8 nucleotides line up with TRBD1. Germline-derived CDR1 and CDR2 are SGHTA and FQGNSA. V trimming: 5 bases; J trimming: 5 bases; junction bases outside the gene matches: 8. The CDR3 runs to 14 residues. For the CDR3, the DNA is TGTGCCAGCAGCCAGGCGGACAGGGTCAACGAGCAGTACTTC. Translation gives CASSQADRVNEQYF.

V is TRBV7-3 and J is TRBJ2-1, with TRBD1 identical over 7 bases. Per germline, CDR1 SGHTA and CDR2 FQGTGA. CDR3 length: 14 amino acids. With 5 bases clipped from V and 6 bases from J, the junction kept 7 bases outside the gene matches. The CDR3 DNA reads TGTGCCAGCAGCCCGGATCGGGACAGCAATGAGCAGTTCTTC. Protein sequence: CASSPDRDSNEQFF.

The gene calls are TRBV6-2 or TRBV6-3 and TRBJ2-7; D might be TRBD1 (7 bases). The CDR3 is made up of 15 amino acids. Trimming left V 1 base short and J 3 bases short, with 13 bases between. CDR1 and CDR2 (germline): MNHEY, SVGEGT. The CDR3 spells CASSYWAGGGYEQYF. CDR3 DNA sequence: TGTGCCAGCAGTTACTGGGCAGGGGGAGGCTACGAGCAGTACTTC.